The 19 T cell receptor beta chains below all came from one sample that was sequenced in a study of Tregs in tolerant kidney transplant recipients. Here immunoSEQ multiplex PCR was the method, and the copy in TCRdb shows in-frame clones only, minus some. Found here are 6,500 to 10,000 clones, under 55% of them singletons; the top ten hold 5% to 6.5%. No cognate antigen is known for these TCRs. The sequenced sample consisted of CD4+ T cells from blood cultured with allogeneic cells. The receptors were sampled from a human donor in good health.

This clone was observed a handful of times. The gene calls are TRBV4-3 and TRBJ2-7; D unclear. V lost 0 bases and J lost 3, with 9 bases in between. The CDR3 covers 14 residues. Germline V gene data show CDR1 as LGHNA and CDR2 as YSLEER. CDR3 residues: CASSQEPGIYEQYF. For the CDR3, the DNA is TGCGCCAGCAGCCAAGAGCCGGGCATCTACGAGCAGTACTTC.

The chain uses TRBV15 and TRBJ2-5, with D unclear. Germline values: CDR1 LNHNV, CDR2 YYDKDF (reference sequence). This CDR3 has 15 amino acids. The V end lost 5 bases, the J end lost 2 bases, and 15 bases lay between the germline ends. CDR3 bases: TGTGCCACCAGCTTGCCATGGGGTCCGCAAGAGACCCAGTACTTC. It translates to CATSLPWGPQETQYF.

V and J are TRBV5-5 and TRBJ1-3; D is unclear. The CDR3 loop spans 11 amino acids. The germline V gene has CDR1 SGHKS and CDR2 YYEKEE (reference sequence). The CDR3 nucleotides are TGTGTCCCGGAGGGTGGAAACACCATATATTTT. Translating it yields CVPEGGNTIYF.

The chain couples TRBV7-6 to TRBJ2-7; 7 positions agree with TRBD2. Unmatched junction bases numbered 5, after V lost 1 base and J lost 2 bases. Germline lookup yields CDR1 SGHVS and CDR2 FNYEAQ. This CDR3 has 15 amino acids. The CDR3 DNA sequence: TGTGCCAGCAGCTTAGATCGCGGGGGAACCTACGAGCAGTACTTC. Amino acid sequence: CASSLDRGGTYEQYF.

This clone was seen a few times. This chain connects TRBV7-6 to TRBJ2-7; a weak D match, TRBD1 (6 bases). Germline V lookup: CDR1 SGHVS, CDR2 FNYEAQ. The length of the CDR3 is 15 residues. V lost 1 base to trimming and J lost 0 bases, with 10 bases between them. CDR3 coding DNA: TGTGCCAGCAGCTTAGATGAGGGGGTCTCCTACGAGCAGTACTTC. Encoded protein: CASSLDEGVSYEQYF.

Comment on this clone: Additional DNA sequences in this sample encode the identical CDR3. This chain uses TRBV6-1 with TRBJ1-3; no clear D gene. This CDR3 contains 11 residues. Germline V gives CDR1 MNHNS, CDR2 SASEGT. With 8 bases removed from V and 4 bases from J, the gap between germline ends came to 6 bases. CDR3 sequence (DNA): TGTGCCAGCTCCCGGGGAAACACCATATATTTT. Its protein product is CASSRGNTIYF.

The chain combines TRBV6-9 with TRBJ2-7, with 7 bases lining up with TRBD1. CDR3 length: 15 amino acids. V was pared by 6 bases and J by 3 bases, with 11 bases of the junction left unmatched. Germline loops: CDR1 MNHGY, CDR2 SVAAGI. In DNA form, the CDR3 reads TGTGCCAGCAGGTTGACTGGGACAGCCCTCTACGAGCAGTACTTC. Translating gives CASRLTGTALYEQYF.

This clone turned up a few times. The CDR3 sequence: CASSLAGGGPSYEQYF. In nucleotides, the CDR3 is TGTGCCAGCAGCTTGGCGGGCGGGGGACCCTCCTACGAGCAGTACTTC. This chain connects TRBV5-4 to TRBJ2-7; TRBD2 aligns across 7 bases. The trim removed 0 bases at V and 0 bases at J, leaving 6 bases unmatched. Germline CDR1 reads SGHNT; CDR2 reads YYREEE (reference sequence). This CDR3 has 16 residues.

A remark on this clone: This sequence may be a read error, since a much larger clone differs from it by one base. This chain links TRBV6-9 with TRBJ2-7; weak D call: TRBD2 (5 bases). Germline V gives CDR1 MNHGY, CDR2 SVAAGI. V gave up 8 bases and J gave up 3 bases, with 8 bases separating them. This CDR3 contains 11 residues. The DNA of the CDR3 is TGTGCCAGCGGGAGAGTCTACGAGCAGTACTTC. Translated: CASGRVYEQYF.

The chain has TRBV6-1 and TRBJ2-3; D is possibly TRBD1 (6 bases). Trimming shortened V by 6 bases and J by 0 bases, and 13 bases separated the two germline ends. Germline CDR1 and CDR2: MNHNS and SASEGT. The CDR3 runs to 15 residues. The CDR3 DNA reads TGTGCCAGCAGAAAGGGGGTTGGTAGCACAGATACGCAGTATTTT. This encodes CASRKGVGSTDTQYF.

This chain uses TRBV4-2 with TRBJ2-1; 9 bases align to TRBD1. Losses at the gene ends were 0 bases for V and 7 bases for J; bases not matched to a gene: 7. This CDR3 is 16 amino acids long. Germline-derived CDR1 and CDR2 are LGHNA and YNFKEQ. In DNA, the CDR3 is TGTGCCAGCAGCCAAGATCAGGGACAGGGAGGGAATGAGCAGTTCTTC. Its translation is CASSQDQGQGGNEQFF.

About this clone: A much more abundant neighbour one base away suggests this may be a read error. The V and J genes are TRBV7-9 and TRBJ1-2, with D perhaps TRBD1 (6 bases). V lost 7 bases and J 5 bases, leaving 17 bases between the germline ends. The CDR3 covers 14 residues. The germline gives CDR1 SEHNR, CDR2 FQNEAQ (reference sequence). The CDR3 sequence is CASTGDIGMYGYTF. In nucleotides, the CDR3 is TGTGCCAGCACCGGGGACATAGGAATGTATGGCTACACCTTC.

CDR3 nucleotides: TGTGCCAGCTCACCACGAGGGACGGGAGTGGGAAACACCATATATTTT. Translated, it gives CASSPRGTGVGNTIYF. J is TRBJ1-3 and V is TRBV18; a weak D match, TRBD1 (5 bases). The CDR3 totals 16 residues. Germline V gene sequence: CDR1 KGHSH, CDR2 LQKENI. The V end lost 1 base, the J end lost 4 bases, and 14 bases lay between the germline ends.

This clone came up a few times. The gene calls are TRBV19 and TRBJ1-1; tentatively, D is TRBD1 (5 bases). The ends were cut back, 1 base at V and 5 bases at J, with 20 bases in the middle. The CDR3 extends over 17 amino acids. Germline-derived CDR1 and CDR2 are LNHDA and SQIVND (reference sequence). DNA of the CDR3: TGTGCCAGTAGTATAGGAGGGGCCGCCTCCTTAAGAACTGAAGCTTTCTTT. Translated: CASSIGGAASLRTEAFF.

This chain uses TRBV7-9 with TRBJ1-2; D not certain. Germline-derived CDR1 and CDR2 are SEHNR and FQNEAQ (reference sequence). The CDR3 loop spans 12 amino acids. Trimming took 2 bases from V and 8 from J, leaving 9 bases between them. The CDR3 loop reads CASSLKGTGYTF. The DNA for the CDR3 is TGTGCCAGCAGCTTAAAGGGCACAGGCTACACCTTC. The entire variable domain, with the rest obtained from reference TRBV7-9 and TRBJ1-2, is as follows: DTGVSQNPRHKITKRGQNVTFRCDPISEHNRLYWYRQTLGQGPEFLTYFQNEAQLEKSRLLSDRFSAERPKGSFSTLEIQRTEQGDSAMYLCASSLKGTGYTFGSGTRLTVV.

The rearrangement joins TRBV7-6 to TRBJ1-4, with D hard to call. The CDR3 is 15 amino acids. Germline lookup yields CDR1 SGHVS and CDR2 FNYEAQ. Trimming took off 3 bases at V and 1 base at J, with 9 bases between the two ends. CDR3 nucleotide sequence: TGTGCCAGCAGCTTCCGACGGGGAACTAATGAAAAACTGTTTTTT. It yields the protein CASSFRRGTNEKLFF.

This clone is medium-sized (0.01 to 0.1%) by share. The CDR3 is CASSLQPGPSWNTIYF. CDR3 sequence (DNA): TGTGCCAGCAGCCTTCAACCGGGACCCTCCTGGAACACCATATATTTT. This chain joins TRBV7-2 and TRBJ1-3; TRBD1 is a possible D gene (5 bases). The germline CDR1 and CDR2 sequences are SGHTA and FQGNSA. The CDR3 loop spans 16 amino acids. Trimming took 5 bases from V and 7 from J, leaving 21 bases between them. The full variable domain, its missing parts supplied by reference TRBV7-2 and TRBJ1-3, is GAGVSQSPSNKVTEKGKDVELRCDPISGHTALYWYRQSLGQGLEFLIYFQGNSAPDKSGLPSDRFSAERTGGSVSTLTIQRTQQEDSAVYLCASSLQPGPSWNTIYFGEGSWLTVV.

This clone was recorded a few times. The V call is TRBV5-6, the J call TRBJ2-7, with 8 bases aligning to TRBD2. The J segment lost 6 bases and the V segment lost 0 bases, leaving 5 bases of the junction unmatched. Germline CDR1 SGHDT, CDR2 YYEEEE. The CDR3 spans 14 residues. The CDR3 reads CASSLERLAGEQYF. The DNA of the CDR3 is TGTGCCAGCAGCTTGGAGCGGCTAGCGGGCGAGCAGTACTTC.

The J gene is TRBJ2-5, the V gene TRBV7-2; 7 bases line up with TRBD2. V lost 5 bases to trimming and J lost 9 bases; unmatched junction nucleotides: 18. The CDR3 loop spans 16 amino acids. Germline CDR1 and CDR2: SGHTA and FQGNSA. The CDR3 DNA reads TGTGCCAGCAGCCAACAAGGACGGGGAGGGATCCAGGCCCAGTACTTC. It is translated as CASSQQGRGGIQAQYF.